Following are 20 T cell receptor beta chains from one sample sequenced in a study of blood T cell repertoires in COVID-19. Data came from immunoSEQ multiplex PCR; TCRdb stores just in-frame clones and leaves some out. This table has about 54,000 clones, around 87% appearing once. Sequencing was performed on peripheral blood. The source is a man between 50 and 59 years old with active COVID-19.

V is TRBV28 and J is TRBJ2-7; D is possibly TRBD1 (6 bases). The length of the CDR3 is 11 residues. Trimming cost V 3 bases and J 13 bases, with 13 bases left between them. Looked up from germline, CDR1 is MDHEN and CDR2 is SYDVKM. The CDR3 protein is CASSFPGALYF. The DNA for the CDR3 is TGTGCCAGCAGTTTTCCAGGGGCCCTATACTTC.

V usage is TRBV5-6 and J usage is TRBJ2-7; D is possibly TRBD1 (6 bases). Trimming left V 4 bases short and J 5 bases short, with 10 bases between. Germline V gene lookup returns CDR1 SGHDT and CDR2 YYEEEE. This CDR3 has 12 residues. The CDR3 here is CASSPGTHEQYF. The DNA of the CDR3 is TGTGCCAGCAGCCCCGGGACACACGAGCAGTACTTC.

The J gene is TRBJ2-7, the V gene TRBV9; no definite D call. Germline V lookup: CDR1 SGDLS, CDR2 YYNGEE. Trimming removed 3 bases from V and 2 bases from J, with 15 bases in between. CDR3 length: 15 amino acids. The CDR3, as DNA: TGTGCCAGCAGCGGGTCCTCGGTTGCCCCCTACGAGCAGTACTTC. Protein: CASSGSSVAPYEQYF. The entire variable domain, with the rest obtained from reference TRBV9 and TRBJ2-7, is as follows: DSGVTQTPKHLITATGQRVTLRCSPRSGDLSVYWYQQSLDQGLQFLIQYYNGEERAKGNILERFSAQQFPDLHSELNLSSLELGDSALYFCASSGSSVAPYEQYFGPGTRLTVT.

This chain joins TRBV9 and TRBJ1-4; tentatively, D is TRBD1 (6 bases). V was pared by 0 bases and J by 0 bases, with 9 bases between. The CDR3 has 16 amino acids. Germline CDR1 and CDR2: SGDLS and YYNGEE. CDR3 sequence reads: CASSVGDTATNEKLFF. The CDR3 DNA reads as TGTGCCAGCAGCGTAGGGGACACAGCAACTAATGAAAAACTGTTTTTT.

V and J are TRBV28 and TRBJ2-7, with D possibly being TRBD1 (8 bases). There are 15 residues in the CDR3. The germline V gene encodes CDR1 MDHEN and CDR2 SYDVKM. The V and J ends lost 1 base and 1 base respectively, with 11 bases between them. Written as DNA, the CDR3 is TGTGCCAGCAGTTTATTACAGGGGGGGTCCTACGAGCAGTACTTC. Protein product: CASSLLQGGSYEQYF.

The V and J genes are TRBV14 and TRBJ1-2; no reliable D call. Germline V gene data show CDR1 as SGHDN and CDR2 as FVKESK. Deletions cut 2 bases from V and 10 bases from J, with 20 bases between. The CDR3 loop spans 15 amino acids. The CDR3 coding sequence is TGTGCCAGCAGCCAACTGTGGCGGAATTTACACGTCTACACCTTC. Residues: CASSQLWRNLHVYTF.

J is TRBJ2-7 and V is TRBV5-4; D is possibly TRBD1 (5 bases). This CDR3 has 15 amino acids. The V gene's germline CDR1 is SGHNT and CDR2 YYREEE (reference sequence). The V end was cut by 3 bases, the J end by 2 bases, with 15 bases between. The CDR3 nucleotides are TGTGCCAGCAGCTCATCCAGGGAACGAACCTACGAGCAGTACTTC. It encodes CASSSSRERTYEQYF.

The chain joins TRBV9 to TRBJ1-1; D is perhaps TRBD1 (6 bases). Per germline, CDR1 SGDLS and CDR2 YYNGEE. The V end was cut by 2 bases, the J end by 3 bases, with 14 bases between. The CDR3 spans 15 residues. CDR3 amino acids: CASSVLGAADTEAFF. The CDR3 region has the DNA TGTGCCAGCAGCGTGCTGGGGGCGGCGGACACTGAAGCTTTCTTT.

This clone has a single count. The CDR3 loop is CASSLEAGGGYNEQFF. CDR3 coding DNA: TGTGCCAGCAGCTTAGAGGCGGGAGGGGGATACAATGAGCAGTTCTTC. J is TRBJ2-1 and V is TRBV7-2, with 9 bases lining up with TRBD2. V shed 1 base, J shed 4 bases, and the junction held 5 bases outside the gene matches. This CDR3 has 16 residues. CDR1 and CDR2 (germline): SGHTA, FQGNSA.

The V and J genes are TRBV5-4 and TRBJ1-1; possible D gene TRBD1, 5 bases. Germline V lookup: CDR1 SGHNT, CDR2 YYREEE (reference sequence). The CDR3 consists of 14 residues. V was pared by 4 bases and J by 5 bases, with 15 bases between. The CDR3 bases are TGTGCCAGCAGCGTTGGCCAGGGAGGGACTGAAGCTTTCTTT. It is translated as CASSVGQGGTEAFF.

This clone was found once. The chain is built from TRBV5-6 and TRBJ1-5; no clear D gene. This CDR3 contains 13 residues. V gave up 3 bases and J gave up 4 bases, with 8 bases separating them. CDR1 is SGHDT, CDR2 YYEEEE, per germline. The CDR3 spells CASSSSLNQPQHF. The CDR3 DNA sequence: TGTGCCAGCAGCTCTTCCTTAAATCAGCCCCAGCATTTT. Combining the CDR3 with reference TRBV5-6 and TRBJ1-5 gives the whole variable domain DAGVTQSPTHLIKTRGQQVTLRCSPKSGHDTVSWYQQALGQGPQFIFQYYEEEERQRGNFPDRFSGHQFPNYSSELNVNALLLGDSALYLCASSSSLNQPQHFGDGTRLSIL.

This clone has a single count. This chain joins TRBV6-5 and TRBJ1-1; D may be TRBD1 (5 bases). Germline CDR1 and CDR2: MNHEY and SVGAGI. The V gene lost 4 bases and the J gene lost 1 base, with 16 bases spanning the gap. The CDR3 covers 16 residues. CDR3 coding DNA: TGTGCCAGCAGTTCGTCGGGACTGCTGGGGAACACTGAAGCTTTCTTT. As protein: CASSSSGLLGNTEAFF.

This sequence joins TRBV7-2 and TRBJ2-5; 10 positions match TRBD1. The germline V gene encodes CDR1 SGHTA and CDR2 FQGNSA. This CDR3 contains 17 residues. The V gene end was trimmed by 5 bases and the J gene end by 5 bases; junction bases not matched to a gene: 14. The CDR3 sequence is CASSQTGTGVRGETQYF. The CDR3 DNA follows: TGTGCCAGCAGCCAGACTGGGACAGGGGTCCGGGGGGAGACCCAGTACTTC.

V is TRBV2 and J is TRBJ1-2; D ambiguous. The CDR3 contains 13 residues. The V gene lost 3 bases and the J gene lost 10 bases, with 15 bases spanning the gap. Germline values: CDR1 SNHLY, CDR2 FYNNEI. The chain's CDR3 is CASSEDLKTDYTF. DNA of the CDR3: TGTGCCAGCAGTGAGGACTTAAAAACAGACTACACCTTC. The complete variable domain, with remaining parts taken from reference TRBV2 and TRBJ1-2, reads EPEVTQTPSHQVTQMGQEVILRCVPISNHLYFYWYRQILGQKVEFLVSFYNNEISEKSEIFDDQFSVERPDGSNFTLKIRSTKLEDSAMYFCASSEDLKTDYTFGSGTRLTVV.

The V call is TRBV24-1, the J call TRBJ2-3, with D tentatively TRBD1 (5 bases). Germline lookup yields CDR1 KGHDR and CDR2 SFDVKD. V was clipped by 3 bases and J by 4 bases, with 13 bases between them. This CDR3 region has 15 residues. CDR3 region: CATSDTRQSPDTQYF. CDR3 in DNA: TGTGCCACCAGTGATACCCGACAGAGCCCAGATACGCAGTATTTT.

The CDR3 spells CASTPQGSGTEAFF. DNA for the CDR3: TGTGCCAGCACGCCACAGGGGTCGGGGACTGAAGCTTTCTTT. The gene calls are TRBV6-5 and TRBJ1-1, with 7 nucleotides matching TRBD1. Germline lookup yields CDR1 MNHEY and CDR2 SVGAGI. The CDR3 contains 14 residues. V lost 7 bases to trimming and J lost 5 bases; unmatched junction nucleotides: 10.

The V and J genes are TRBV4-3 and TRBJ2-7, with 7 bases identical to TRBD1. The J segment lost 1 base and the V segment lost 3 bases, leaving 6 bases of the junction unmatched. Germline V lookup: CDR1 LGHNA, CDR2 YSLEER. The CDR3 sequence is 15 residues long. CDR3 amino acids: CASSQAGTASYEQYF. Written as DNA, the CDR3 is TGCGCCAGCAGCCAGGCCGGGACAGCTTCCTACGAGCAGTACTTC.

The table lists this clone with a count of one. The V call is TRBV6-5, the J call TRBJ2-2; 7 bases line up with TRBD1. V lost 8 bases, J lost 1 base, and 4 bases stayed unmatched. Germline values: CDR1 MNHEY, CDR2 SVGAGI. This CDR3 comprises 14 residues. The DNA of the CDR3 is TGTGCCAGCGAGGGACAGAGGAACACCGGGGAGCTGTTTTTT. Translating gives CASEGQRNTGELFF.

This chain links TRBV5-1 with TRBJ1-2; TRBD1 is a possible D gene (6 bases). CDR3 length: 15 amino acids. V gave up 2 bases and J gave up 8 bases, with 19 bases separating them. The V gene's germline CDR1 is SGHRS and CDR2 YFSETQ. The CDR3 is CASSFGGAGAGGYTF. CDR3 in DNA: TGCGCCAGCAGCTTCGGGGGGGCTGGCGCTGGGGGCTACACCTTC.

The CDR3 loop reads CAWRGQGGNQPQHF. CDR3 coding DNA: TGTGCCTGGCGGGGACAGGGAGGCAATCAGCCCCAGCATTTT. This chain connects TRBV30 to TRBJ1-5; 9 bases match TRBD1. Trimming at V came to 5 bases and at J to 2 bases, leaving 4 bases not matched to a gene. CDR3 length equals 14 residues. Germline assignment: CDR1 GTSNPN and CDR2 SVGIG (reference sequence). Full variable domain (rest looked up from reference TRBV30 and TRBJ1-5): SQTIHQWPATLVQPVGSPLSLECTVEGTSNPNLYWYRQAAGRGLQLLFYSVGIGQISSEVPQNLSASRPQDRQFILSSKKLLLSDSGFYLCAWRGQGGNQPQHFGDGTRLSIL.